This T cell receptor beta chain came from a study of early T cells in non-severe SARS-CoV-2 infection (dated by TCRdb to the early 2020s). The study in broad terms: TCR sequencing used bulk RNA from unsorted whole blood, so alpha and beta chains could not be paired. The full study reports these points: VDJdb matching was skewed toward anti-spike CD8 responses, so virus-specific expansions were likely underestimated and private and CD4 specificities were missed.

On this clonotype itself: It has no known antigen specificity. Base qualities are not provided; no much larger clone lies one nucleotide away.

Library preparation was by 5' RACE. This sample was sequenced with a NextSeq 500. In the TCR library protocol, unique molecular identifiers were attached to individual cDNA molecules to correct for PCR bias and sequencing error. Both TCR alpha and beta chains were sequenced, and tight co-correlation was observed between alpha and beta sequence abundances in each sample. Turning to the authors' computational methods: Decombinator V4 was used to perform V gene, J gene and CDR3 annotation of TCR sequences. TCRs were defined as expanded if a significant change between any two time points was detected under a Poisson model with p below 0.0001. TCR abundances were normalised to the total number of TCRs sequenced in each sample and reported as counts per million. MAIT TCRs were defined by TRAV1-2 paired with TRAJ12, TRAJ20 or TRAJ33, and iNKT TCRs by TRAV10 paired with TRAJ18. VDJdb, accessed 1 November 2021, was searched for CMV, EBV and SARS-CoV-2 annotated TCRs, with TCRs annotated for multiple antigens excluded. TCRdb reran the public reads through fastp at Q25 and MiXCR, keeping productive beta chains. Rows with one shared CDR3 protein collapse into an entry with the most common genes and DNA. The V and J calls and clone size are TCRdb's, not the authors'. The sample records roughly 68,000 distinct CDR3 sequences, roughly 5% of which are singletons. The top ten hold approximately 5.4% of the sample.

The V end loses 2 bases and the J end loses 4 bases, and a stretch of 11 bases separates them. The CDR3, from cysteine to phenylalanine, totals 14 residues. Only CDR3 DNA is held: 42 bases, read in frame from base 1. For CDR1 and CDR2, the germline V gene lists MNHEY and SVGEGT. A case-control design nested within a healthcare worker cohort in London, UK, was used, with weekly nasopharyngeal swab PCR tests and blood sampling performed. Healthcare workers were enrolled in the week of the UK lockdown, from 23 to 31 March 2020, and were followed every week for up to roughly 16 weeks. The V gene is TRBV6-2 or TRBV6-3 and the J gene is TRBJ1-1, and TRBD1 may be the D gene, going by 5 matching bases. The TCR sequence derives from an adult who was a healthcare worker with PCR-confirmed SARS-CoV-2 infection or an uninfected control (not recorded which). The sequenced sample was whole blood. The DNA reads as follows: TGTGCCAGCAGTTACAAGGGGTCAGGCACTGAAGCTTTCTTT. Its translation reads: CASSYKGSGTEAFF.